The 26 T cell receptor beta chains reported below all come from one sample, sequenced in a study of cytomegalovirus exposure and HLA in healthy donors. TCRdb keeps only in-frame clones here, not all; method: immunoSEQ multiplex PCR. Of about 120,000 clones detected, 85% to 90% appear once; the ten largest clones hold about 6.9%. Sequencing input: PBMCs. The receptor set was obtained from a woman aged 18-30 years in good health and CMV-seropositive.

V gene TRBV7-9 combines with J gene TRBJ1-1, with D hard to call. The germline V and J ends were trimmed by 3 bases and 2 bases, with 16 bases remaining between them. From germline, CDR1 is SEHNR and CDR2 FQNEAQ (reference sequence). The CDR3 spans 16 residues. The CDR3 loop reads CASSFLDGRGNTEAFF. The CDR3 DNA is TGTGCCAGCAGCTTCCTAGACGGAAGAGGAAACACTGAAGCTTTCTTT.

The chain links TRBV7-9 to TRBJ2-3; 10 bases fit TRBD2. V was clipped by 5 bases and J by 5 bases; unmatched bases: 10. The V gene's germline CDR1 is SEHNR and CDR2 FQNEAQ (reference sequence). The CDR3 extends over 16 amino acids. The CDR3 region is CASSPRPGLARDTQYF. In nucleotides, the CDR3 is TGTGCCAGCAGCCCGAGACCGGGACTAGCGAGAGATACGCAGTATTTT.

The chain employs TRBV1 and TRBJ1-5; the table names TRBD1, a call not compared with the DNA. TRBV1 is labeled a pseudogene. The CDR3 spans 18 residues. CDR3 residues: CTSSPARPETGINQPQHF. In DNA, the CDR3 is TGCACCAGCAGCCCAGCCCGACCTGAGACAGGCATCAATCAGCCCCAGCATTTT.

The rearrangement joins TRBV19 to TRBJ1-4, with D possibly TRBD1 on 6 matching bases. V lost 8 bases, J lost 6 bases, and 16 bases lay in between. CDR1 and CDR2 (germline): LNHDA, SQIVND (reference sequence). CDR3 size: 14 residues. The CDR3 coding sequence is TGTGCCAGTGGAAGGGGGATGAGGGATGAAAAACTGTTTTTT. Protein sequence: CASGRGMRDEKLFF.

The gene calls are TRBV19 and TRBJ1-4; possible D gene TRBD1, 6 bases. The CDR3 runs to 15 residues. Germline V gene sequence: CDR1 LNHDA, CDR2 SQIVND (reference sequence). Trimming pared 3 bases from V and 2 bases from J, leaving 10 bases between. For the CDR3, the DNA is TGTGCCAGTAGTATCGACACAGGGACTAATGAAAAACTGTTTTTT. Translated: CASSIDTGTNEKLFF.

The V call is TRBV9, the J call TRBJ2-1; 8 nucleotides align to TRBD2. Looked up from germline, CDR1 is SGDLS and CDR2 is YYNGEE. CDR3 length equals 13 residues. V lost 5 bases and J lost 5; bases outside the gene matches: 3. The CDR3, as DNA: TGTGCCAGCAGTGCGGGAGGTAACAATGAGCAGTTCTTC. Protein sequence: CASSAGGNNEQFF.

This clone was observed a single time. The chain employs TRBV19 and TRBJ2-1; 13 nucleotides agree with TRBD2. CDR3 length equals 16 residues. V shed 5 bases, J shed 12 bases, and the junction held 13 bases outside the gene matches. The germline V gene encodes CDR1 LNHDA and CDR2 SQIVND (reference sequence). The CDR3 DNA reads as TGTGCCAGTAGTTCAACCCGCACCGGACTAGCGGGAGTGCAGTTCTTC. Translating gives CASSSTRTGLAGVQFF.

The chain carries TRBV7-8 and TRBJ1-5, with unresolved D. Germline CDR1 reads SGHVS; CDR2 reads FQNEAQ. V lost 1 base, J lost 0 bases, and 10 bases lay in between. The CDR3 has 16 residues. In DNA, the CDR3 is TGTGCCAGCAGCTTAGACCTGGACTATAGCAATCAGCCCCAGCATTTT. Protein product: CASSLDLDYSNQPQHF.

The chain carries TRBV28 and TRBJ2-5; possibly TRBD2 for D (6 bases). This CDR3 has 15 amino acids. Deletions cut 3 bases from V and 5 bases from J, with 16 bases between. Germline-derived CDR1 and CDR2 are MDHEN and SYDVKM. CDR3 sequence reads: CASSFRRELSETQYF. In nucleotides, the CDR3 is TGTGCCAGCAGTTTTCGGCGGGAACTTTCGGAGACCCAGTACTTC.

V is TRBV4-3 and J is TRBJ2-1; a possible D gene is TRBD2 (5 bases). The CDR3 has 16 amino acids. Per germline, CDR1 LGHNA and CDR2 YSLEER. V lost 1 base and J 9 bases, leaving 19 bases between the germline ends. The CDR3 is CASSQALGQLVSEQFF. The CDR3, as DNA: TGCGCCAGCAGCCAAGCACTCGGCCAACTAGTGAGTGAGCAGTTCTTC.

The chain recombines TRBV9 with TRBJ2-3; 7 bases map to TRBD2. Germline CDR1 is SGDLS and CDR2 is YYNGEE. With 0 bases clipped from V and 0 bases from J, the junction kept 4 bases outside the gene matches. The length of the CDR3 is 16 residues. CDR3 nucleotides: TGTGCCAGCAGCGTAGGGCTAGCGGTTAGCACAGATACGCAGTATTTT. This encodes CASSVGLAVSTDTQYF.

The V call is TRBV2, the J call TRBJ1-2; the D gene is possibly TRBD1 (6 bases). The length of the CDR3 is 12 residues. Trimming shortened V by 4 bases and J by 6 bases, and 9 bases separated the two germline ends. Looked up from germline, CDR1 is SNHLY and CDR2 is FYNNEI. DNA of the CDR3: TGTGCCAGCAGTGTGGGACAAAATGGCTACACCTTC. As protein: CASSVGQNGYTF. The complete variable domain, with remaining parts taken from reference TRBV2 and TRBJ1-2, reads EPEVTQTPSHQVTQMGQEVILRCVPISNHLYFYWYRQILGQKVEFLVSFYNNEISEKSEIFDDQFSVERPDGSNFTLKIRSTKLEDSAMYFCASSVGQNGYTFGSGTRLTVV.

The chain combines TRBV9 with TRBJ2-7; TRBD1 aligns across 7 bases. V shed 0 bases, J shed 1 base, and the junction held 4 bases outside the gene matches. The germline gives CDR1 SGDLS, CDR2 YYNGEE. The CDR3 runs to 15 residues. CDR3: CASSVGQGYSYEQYF. CDR3 sequence (DNA): TGTGCCAGCAGCGTAGGACAGGGATATTCCTACGAGCAGTACTTC.

The chain combines TRBV5-6 with TRBJ1-6, with D possibly TRBD1 on 6 matching bases. This CDR3 has 16 residues. Trimming shortened V by 4 bases and J by 0 bases, and 11 bases separated the two germline ends. Per the germline V gene, CDR1 is SGHDT and CDR2 is YYEEEE. The CDR3, as DNA: TGTGCCAGCAGCAACCGGGACAACTCCTATAATTCACCCCTCCACTTT. It translates to CASSNRDNSYNSPLHF.

This chain joins TRBV7-9 and TRBJ1-2; TRBD1 agrees at 8 bases. V gave up 5 bases and J gave up 1 base; unmatched junction bases: 9. Germline CDR1 is SEHNR and CDR2 is FQNEAQ (reference sequence). This CDR3 has 16 residues. The CDR3 spells CASSPPGTGDNYGYTF. As DNA, the CDR3 is TGTGCCAGCAGCCCACCCGGGACAGGTGATAACTATGGCTACACCTTC.

This clone was counted once. V gene TRBV18 combines with J gene TRBJ1-3; D gene ambiguous. V lost 5 bases, J lost 4 bases, and 12 bases lay in between. Per the germline V gene, CDR1 is KGHSH and CDR2 is LQKENI. The CDR3 runs 14 residues. CDR3 amino acids: CASSVDTTGNTIYF. In DNA form, the CDR3 reads TGTGCCAGCTCAGTCGACACGACAGGAAACACCATATATTTT.

J is TRBJ1-5 and V is TRBV28; TRBD1 is a possible D gene (5 bases). Germline loops: CDR1 MDHEN, CDR2 SYDVKM. The CDR3 consists of 12 residues. The V end lost 6 bases, the J end lost 6 bases, and 9 bases lay between the germline ends. CDR3: CASRGGSQPQHF. CDR3 bases: TGTGCCAGCAGGGGGGGTAGTCAGCCCCAGCATTTT.

This chain links TRBV7-3 with TRBJ2-1, with TRBD2 matching over 10 bases. V shed 5 bases and J 6 bases; nucleotides not matched to a gene: 7. CDR1 and CDR2 (germline): SGHTA, FQGTGA. This CDR3 is 15 amino acids long. For the CDR3, the DNA is TGTGCCAGCAGCGGGACTAGCGAATTTTTCAATGAGCAGTTCTTC. It is translated as CASSGTSEFFNEQFF.

This clone was detected only a few times. The gene calls are TRBV5-6 and TRBJ1-1, with D possibly being TRBD1 (6 bases). CDR3 size: 13 residues. The germline CDR1 and CDR2 sequences are SGHDT and YYEEEE. V was clipped by 0 bases and J by 4 bases, with 7 bases between them. The CDR3 here is CASSLAGVTEAFF. The CDR3 DNA reads as TGTGCCAGCAGCTTGGCAGGGGTCACTGAAGCTTTCTTT. Complete variable domain (other parts from reference TRBV5-6 and TRBJ1-1): DAGVTQSPTHLIKTRGQQVTLRCSPKSGHDTVSWYQQALGQGPQFIFQYYEEEERQRGNFPDRFSGHQFPNYSSELNVNALLLGDSALYLCASSLAGVTEAFFGQGTRLTVV.

A few counts support this clone. This sequence joins TRBV14 and TRBJ1-1; 8 bases line up with TRBD1. The CDR3 extends over 13 amino acids. Germline CDR1 reads SGHDN; CDR2 reads FVKESK. Losses at the gene ends were 4 bases for V and 5 bases for J; bases not matched to a gene: 3. The CDR3 sequence is CASSRQGQTEAFF. CDR3 DNA sequence: TGTGCCAGCAGCCGACAGGGGCAGACTGAAGCTTTCTTT.

This clone was detected a few times. V gene TRBV2 combines with J gene TRBJ1-5; D gene unclear. The germline gives CDR1 SNHLY, CDR2 FYNNEI. Trimming cost V 3 bases and J 2 bases, with 11 bases left between them. The CDR3 spans 15 residues. CDR3 residues: CASSDWSGGNQPQHF. CDR3 nucleotide sequence: TGTGCCAGCAGTGATTGGAGTGGTGGCAATCAGCCCCAGCATTTT.

The rearrangement uses TRBV18 and TRBJ2-7; TRBD2 matches 12 bases. This CDR3 is built from 15 residues. Trimming cost V 5 bases and J 4 bases; bases outside gene matches: 6. CDR1 KGHSH and CDR2 LQKENI come from the germline V gene. The CDR3, as DNA: TGTGCCAGCTCATCGACTAGCGGGGGAGGTTACGAGCAGTACTTC. Translating gives CASSSTSGGGYEQYF.

This sequence joins TRBV2 and TRBJ1-5; a possible D gene is TRBD1 (5 bases). The CDR3 sequence is 15 residues long. Germline lookup yields CDR1 SNHLY and CDR2 FYNNEI. Trimming removed 1 base from V and 5 bases from J, with 12 bases in between. The CDR3 coding sequence is TGTGCCAGCAGTGAAGTGAGGGGAGGGGATCAGCCCCAGCATTTT. Its protein product is CASSEVRGGDQPQHF.

V and J are TRBV4-1 and TRBJ1-1; 11 positions match TRBD1. The CDR3 runs to 14 residues. V was clipped by 4 bases and J by 13 bases; unmatched bases: 11. The germline V gene has CDR1 MGHRA and CDR2 YSYEKL. The DNA for the CDR3 is TGCGCCAGCAGCCTAGGACAGGGGGCGCGGGCGGTTTTCTTT. Amino acids: CASSLGQGARAVFF.

The V and J genes are TRBV19 and TRBJ1-2, with a weak D call TRBD1 (5 bases). From germline, CDR1 is LNHDA and CDR2 SQIVND (reference sequence). The CDR3 spans 12 residues. V was pared by 7 bases and J by 3 bases, with 9 bases between. The CDR3 is CASKVGDYGYTF. The CDR3 region has the DNA TGTGCCAGTAAGGTAGGGGACTATGGCTACACCTTC.

The rearrangement joins TRBV10-3 to TRBJ2-3; TRBD2 matches at 10 bases. Trimming removed 6 bases from V and 8 bases from J; junction bases left unmatched: 8. Germline assignment: CDR1 ENHRY and CDR2 SYGVKD. The CDR3 covers 14 residues. In DNA form, the CDR3 reads TGTGCCATCAGCGGGACTAGCGAACGGAGTACGCAGTATTTT. Protein: CAISGTSERSTQYF.